This T cell receptor (beta chain) was sequenced during a study of post-analysis software for immune sequencing data. Study-wide background: Courses of disease covered relapsing-remitting, secondary progressive and progressive-relapsing multiple sclerosis.

Unique molecular identifiers were carried by the TCR beta cDNA libraries. T cells numbering about 0.85 to 11 million yielded cDNA molecules that totaled roughly 500,000. TCRdb reprocessed the PCR reads via MiXCR and lists one record per CDR3 protein. The sample has 150,000 to 200,000 distinct CDR3 sequences, roughly 31% seen once; the top ten hold approximately 1.5%. This clonotype occurred a few times. What it recognizes is unknown. Overall study findings and caveats: Significantly lower normalized Chao1 diversity was seen in multiple sclerosis patients than in controls. Same-batch preparations were strongly co-clustered by F measure.

The sample consisted of blood. The clonotype comes from a girl aged 5 to 17 with multiple sclerosis.

CDR3 region: CASSLVVPGRRYSNQPQHF. In DNA, the CDR3 is TGTGCCAGCAGCTTAGTGGTCCCAGGGAGGAGATATAGCAATCAGCCCCAGCATTTT. The rearrangement links TRBV7-2 to TRBJ1-5, with TRBD1 as a possible D gene (5 bases). The germline V gene has CDR1 SGHTA and CDR2 FQGNSA. The CDR3 spans 19 residues. V dropped 1 base and J dropped 0 bases, with 19 bases sitting between them. The whole variable domain, remainder taken from reference TRBV7-2 and TRBJ1-5, is GAGVSQSPSNKVTEKGKDVELRCDPISGHTALYWYRQSLGQGLEFLIYFQGNSAPDKSGLPSDRFSAERTGGSVSTLTIQRTQQEDSAVYLCASSLVVPGRRYSNQPQHFGDGTRLSIL.